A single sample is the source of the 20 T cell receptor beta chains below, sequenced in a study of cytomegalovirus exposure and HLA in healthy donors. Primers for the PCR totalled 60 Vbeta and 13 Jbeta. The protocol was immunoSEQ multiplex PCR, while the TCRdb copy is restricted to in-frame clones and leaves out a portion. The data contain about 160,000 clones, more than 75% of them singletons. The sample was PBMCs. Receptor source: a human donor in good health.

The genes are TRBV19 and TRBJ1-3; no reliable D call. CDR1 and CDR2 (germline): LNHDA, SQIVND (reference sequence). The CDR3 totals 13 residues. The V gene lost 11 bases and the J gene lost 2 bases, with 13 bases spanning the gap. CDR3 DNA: TGTGCCGGATCGGGAACGGCTGGAAACACCATATATTTT. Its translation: CAGSGTAGNTIYF.

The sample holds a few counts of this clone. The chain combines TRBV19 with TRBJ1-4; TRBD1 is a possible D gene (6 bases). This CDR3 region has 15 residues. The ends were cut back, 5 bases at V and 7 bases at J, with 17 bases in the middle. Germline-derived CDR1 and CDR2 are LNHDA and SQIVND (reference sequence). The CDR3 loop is CASSFGGARREKLFF. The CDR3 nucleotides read TGTGCCAGTAGTTTTGGGGGCGCCAGACGTGAAAAACTGTTTTTT.

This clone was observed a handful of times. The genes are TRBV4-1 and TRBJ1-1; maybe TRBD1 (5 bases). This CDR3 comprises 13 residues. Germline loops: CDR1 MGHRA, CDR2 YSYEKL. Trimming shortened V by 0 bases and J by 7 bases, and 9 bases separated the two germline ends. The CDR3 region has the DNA TGCGCCAGCAGCCAAGATGGGGGGATTGAAGCTTTCTTT. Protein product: CASSQDGGIEAFF.

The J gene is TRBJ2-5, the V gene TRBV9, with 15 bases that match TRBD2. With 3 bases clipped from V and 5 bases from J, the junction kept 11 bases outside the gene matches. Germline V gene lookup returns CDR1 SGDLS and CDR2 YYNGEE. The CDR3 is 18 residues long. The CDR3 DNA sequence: TGTGCCAGCAGCGCGACCGGACTAGCGGGAGGGCCATGGGAGACCCAGTACTTC. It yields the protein CASSATGLAGGPWETQYF.

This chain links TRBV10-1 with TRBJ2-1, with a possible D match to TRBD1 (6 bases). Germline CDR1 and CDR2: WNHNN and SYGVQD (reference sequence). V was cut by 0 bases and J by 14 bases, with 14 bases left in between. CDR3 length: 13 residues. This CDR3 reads CASSESGAVKKFF. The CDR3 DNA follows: TGCGCCAGCAGTGAGTCGGGGGCGGTGAAGAAGTTCTTC.

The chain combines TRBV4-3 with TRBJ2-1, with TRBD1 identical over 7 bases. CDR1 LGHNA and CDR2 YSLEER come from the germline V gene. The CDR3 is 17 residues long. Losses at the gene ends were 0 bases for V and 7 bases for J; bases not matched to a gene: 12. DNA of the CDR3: TGCGCCAGCAGCCAAGATTTCAGTTGGACAGGAACAAATGAGCAGTTCTTC. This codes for CASSQDFSWTGTNEQFF.

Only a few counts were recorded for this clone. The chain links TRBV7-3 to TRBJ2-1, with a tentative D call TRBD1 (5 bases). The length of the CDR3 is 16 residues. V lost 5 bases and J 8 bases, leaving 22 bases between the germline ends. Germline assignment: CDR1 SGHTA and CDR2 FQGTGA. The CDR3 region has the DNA TGTGCCAGCAGCCCCCAAGGGGCAGTGTGGGGCGATGAGCAGTTCTTC. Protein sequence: CASSPQGAVWGDEQFF. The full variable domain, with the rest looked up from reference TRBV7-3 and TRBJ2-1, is GAGVSQTPSNKVTEKGKYVELRCDPISGHTALYWYRQSLGQGPEFLIYFQGTGAADDSGLPNDRFFAVRPEGSVSTLKIQRTERGDSAVYLCASSPQGAVWGDEQFFGPGTRLTVL.

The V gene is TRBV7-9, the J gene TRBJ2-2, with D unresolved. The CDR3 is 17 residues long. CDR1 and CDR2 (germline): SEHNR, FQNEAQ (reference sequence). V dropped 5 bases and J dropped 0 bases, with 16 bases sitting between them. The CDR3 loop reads CASSPTLVYANTGELFF. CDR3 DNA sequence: TGTGCCAGCAGCCCCACTTTGGTGTACGCGAACACCGGGGAGCTGTTTTTT.

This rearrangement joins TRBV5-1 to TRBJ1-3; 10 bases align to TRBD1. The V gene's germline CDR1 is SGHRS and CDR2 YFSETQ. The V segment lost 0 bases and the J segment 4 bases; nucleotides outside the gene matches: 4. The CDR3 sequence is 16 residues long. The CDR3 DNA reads TGCGCCAGCAGCTTGGCTGGGACAGGGGCGGGAAACACCATATATTTT. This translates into CASSLAGTGAGNTIYF.

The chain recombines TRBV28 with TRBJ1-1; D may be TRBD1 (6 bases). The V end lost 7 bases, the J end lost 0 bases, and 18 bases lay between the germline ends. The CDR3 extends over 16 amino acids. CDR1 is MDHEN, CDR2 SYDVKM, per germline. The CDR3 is CASTLEGDVMNTEAFF. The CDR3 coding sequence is TGTGCCAGCACCCTTGAGGGGGATGTCATGAACACTGAAGCTTTCTTT. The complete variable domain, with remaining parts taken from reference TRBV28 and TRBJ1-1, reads DVKVTQSSRYLVKRTGEKVFLECVQDMDHENMFWYRQDPGLGLRLIYFSYDVKMKEKGDIPEGYSVSREKKERFSLILESASTNQTSMYLCASTLEGDVMNTEAFFGQGTRLTVV.

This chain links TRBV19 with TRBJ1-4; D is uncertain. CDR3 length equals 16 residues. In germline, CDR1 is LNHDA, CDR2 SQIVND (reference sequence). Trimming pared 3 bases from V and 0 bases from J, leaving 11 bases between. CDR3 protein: CASSILGGATNEKLFF. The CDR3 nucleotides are TGTGCCAGTAGTATTTTGGGAGGAGCAACTAATGAAAAACTGTTTTTT.

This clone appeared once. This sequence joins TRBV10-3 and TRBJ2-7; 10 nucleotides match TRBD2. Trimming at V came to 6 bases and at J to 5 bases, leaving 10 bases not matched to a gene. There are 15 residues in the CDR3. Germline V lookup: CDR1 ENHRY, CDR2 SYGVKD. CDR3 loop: CAIRLAGDGGNEQYF. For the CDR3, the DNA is TGTGCCATCAGGCTAGCGGGAGATGGAGGGAACGAGCAGTACTTC.

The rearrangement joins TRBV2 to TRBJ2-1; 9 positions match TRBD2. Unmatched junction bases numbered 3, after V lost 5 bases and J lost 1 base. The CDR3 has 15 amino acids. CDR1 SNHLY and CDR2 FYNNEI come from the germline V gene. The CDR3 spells CASSSAGGSYNEQFF. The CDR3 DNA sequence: TGTGCCAGCAGTTCAGCGGGAGGTTCCTACAATGAGCAGTTCTTC.

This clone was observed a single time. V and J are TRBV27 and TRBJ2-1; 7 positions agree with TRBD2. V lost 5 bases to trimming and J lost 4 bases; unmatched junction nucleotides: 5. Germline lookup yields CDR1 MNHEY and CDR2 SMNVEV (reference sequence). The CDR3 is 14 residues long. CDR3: CASSLTSRYNEQFF. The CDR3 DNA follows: TGTGCCAGCAGTCTGACTAGCAGGTACAATGAGCAGTTCTTC.

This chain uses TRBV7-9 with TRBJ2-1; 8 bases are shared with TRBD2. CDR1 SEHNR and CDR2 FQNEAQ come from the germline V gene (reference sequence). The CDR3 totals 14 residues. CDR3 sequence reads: CAMGGAGDGNEQFF. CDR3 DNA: TGTGCTATGGGGGGAGCGGGAGATGGTAATGAGCAGTTCTTC.

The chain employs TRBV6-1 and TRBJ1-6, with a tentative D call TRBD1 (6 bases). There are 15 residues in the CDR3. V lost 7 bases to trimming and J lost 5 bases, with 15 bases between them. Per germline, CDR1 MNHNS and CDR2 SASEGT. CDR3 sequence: CASTRTGQDNSPLHF. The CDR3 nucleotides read TGTGCCAGCACGAGAACAGGGCAGGATAATTCACCCCTCCACTTT.

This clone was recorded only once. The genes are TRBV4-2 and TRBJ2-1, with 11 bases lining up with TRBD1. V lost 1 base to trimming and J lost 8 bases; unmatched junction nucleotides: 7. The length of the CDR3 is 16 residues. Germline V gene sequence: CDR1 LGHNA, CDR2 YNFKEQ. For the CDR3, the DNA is TGTGCCAGCAGCCAAGTCGGGACAGGGGGTTTGCATGAGCAGTTCTTC. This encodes CASSQVGTGGLHEQFF.

The CDR3 DNA is TGTGCCAGCAGTTATCTCCAGGGAGGGGGCGAGCAGTACTTC. Translating gives CASSYLQGGGEQYF. This chain connects TRBV6-5 to TRBJ2-7; a weak D match, TRBD2 (7 bases). Germline V lookup: CDR1 MNHEY, CDR2 SVGAGI. This CDR3 has 14 amino acids. V lost 3 bases and J lost 6, with 15 bases in between.

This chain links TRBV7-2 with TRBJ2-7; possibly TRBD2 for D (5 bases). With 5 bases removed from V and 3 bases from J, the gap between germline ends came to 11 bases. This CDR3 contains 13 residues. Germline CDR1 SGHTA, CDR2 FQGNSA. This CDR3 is CASSPGVNYEQYF. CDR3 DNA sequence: TGTGCCAGCAGCCCCGGGGTGAACTACGAGCAGTACTTC.

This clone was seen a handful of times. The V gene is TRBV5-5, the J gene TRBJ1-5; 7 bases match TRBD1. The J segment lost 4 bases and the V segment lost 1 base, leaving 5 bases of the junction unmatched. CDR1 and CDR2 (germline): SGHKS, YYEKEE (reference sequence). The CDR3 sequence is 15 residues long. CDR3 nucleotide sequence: TGTGCCAGCAGCTTGTCAGGACAGGCTAATCAGCCCCAGCATTTT. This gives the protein CASSLSGQANQPQHF.